This T cell receptor (beta chain) originates from a study of cytomegalovirus exposure and HLA in healthy donors. Overall study results and limits: Most of the TCR beta V segments (in an earlier analysis) were productive either about 87% or about 30% of the time.

CDR1 and CDR2 (germline): MNHNS, SASEGT. V dropped 1 base and J dropped 3 bases, with 12 bases sitting between them. CDR3 length equals 15 residues. As concerns this clone: Its antigen is undetermined.

The study ran its PCR with 60 Vbeta and 13 Jbeta primers. The table came from immunoSEQ multiplex PCR; TCRdb's copy has only in-frame clones and leaves some out. The repertoire consists of approximately 300,000 clones, with 75% to 85% occurring once and the leading ten covering 0.3%. Sample: PBMCs. The chain has TRBV6-1 and TRBJ1-1; TRBD1 might be the D (5 bases). The TCR comes from a girl under 10 years old in good health and CMV-seronegative. CDR3 sequence reads: CASSEDRGRHTEAFF. The DNA for the CDR3 is TGTGCCAGCAGTGAAGATCGGGGGAGGCACACTGAAGCTTTCTTT.